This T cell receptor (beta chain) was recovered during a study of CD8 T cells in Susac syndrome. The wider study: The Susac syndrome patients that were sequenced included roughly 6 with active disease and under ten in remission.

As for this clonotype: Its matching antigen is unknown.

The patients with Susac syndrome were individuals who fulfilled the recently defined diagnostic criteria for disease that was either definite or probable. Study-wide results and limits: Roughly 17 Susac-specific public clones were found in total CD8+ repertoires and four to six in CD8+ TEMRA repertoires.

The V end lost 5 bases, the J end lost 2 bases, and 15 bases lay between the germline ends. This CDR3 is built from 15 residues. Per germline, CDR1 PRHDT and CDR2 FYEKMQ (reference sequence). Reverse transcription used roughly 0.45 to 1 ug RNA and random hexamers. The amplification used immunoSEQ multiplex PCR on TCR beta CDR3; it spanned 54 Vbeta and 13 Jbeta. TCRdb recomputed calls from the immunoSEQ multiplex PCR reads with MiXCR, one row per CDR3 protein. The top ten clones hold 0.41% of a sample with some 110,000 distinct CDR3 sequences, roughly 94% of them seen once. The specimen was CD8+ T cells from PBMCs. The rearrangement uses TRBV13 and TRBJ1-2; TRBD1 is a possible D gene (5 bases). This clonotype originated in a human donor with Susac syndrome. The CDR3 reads CASSTREGGNYGYTF. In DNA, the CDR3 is TGTGCCAGCAGCACCAGGGAGGGCGGGAACTATGGCTACACCTTC.